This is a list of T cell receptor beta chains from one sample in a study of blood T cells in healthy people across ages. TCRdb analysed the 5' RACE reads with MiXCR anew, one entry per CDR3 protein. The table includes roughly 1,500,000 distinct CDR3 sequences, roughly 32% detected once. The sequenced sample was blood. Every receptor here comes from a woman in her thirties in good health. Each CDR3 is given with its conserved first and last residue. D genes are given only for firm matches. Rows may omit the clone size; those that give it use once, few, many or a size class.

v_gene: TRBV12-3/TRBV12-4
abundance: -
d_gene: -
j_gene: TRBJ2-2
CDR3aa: CASSLIPNTGELFF
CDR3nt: TGTGCCAGCAGTTTAATACCGAACACCGGGGAGCTGTTTTTT

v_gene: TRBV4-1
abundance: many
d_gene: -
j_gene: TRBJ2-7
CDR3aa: CASREPGSYEQYF
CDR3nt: TGCGCCAGCCGGGAACCGGGGTCATACGAGCAGTACTTC

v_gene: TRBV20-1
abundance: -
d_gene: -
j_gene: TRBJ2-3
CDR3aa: CSAIRPTSTDTQYF
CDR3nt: TGCAGTGCAATTCGCCCCACTAGCACAGATACGCAGTATTTT

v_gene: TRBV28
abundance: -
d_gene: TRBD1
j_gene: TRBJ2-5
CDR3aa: CASNSQGARQETQYF
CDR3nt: TGTGCCAGCAATTCACAGGGGGCAAGACAAGAGACCCAGTACTTC

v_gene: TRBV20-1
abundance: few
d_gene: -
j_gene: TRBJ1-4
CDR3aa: CSAGGNEKLFF
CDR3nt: TGCAGTGCGGGGGGGAATGAAAAACTGTTTTTT

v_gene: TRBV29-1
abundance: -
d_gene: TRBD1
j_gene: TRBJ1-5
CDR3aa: CSVGQGDGQPQHF
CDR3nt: TGCAGCGTTGGACAGGGGGACGGTCAGCCCCAGCATTTT

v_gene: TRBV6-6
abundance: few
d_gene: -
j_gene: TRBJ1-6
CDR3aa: CATGAYNSPLHF
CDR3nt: TGCGCTACCGGGGCCTATAATTCACCCCTCCACTTT

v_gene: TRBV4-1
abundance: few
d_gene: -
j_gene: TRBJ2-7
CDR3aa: CASSQAYGAYEQYF
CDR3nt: TGCGCCAGCAGCCAAGCGTACGGTGCCTACGAGCAGTACTTC

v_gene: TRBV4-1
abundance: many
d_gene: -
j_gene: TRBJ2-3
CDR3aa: CASSQGGLRQYF
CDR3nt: TGCGCCAGCAGCCAAGGGGGACTTAGGCAGTATTTT

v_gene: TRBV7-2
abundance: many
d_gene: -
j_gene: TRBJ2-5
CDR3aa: CASSPLAGDWYF
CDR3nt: TGTGCCAGCAGCCCCCTAGCTGGAGATTGGTACTTC

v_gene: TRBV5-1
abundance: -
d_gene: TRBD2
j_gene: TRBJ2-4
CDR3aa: CAGSFLAGGLYEQYF
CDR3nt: TGCGCCGGCAGCTTCCTCGCGGGAGGGTTGTATGAGCAGTACTTC

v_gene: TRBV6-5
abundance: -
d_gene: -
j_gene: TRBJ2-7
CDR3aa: CASSYRAGLSYEQYF
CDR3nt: TGTGCCAGCAGTTATCGCGCAGGGCTGTCCTACGAGCAGTACTTC